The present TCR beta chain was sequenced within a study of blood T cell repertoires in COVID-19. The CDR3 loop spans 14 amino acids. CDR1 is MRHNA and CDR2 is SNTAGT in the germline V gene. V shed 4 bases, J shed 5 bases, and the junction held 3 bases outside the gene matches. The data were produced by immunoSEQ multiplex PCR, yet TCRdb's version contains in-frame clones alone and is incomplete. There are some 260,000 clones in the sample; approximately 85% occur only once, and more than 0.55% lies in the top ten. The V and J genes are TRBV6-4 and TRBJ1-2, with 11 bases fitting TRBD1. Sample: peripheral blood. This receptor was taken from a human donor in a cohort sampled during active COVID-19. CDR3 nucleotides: TGTGCCAGCAGTGCCGGGACAGGGGGATATGGCTACACCTTC. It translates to CASSAGTGGYGYTF.